This T cell receptor beta chain was observed in a study of cytomegalovirus exposure and HLA in healthy donors. About the study: Out of about 179 million T cells, an earlier analysis found over 90 million unique TCR beta sequences in total.

Primers: 60 Vbeta forward and 13 Jbeta reverse. The assay was immunoSEQ multiplex PCR, and TCRdb's table has in-frame clones only and misses some. Among 90,000 to 100,000 clones listed, approximately 79% were seen once. Germline V gene data show CDR1 as MDHEN and CDR2 as SYDVKM. V lost 5 bases and J 0 bases, leaving 11 bases between the germline ends. The CDR3 is 15 amino acids. Study-level findings and limits: Reports credit the classifier with highly specific, highly sensitive diagnosis of cytomegalovirus status.

The sample holds one count of this clone. Its specificity is not known. The sample comprised PBMCs. This TCR was sampled from a male donor in good health and CMV-seronegative. The chain combines TRBV28 with TRBJ1-3; D ambiguous. In DNA, the CDR3 is TGTGCCAGCAGTCAGGATCCCTCCTCTGGAAACACCATATATTTT. This codes for CASSQDPSSGNTIYF.